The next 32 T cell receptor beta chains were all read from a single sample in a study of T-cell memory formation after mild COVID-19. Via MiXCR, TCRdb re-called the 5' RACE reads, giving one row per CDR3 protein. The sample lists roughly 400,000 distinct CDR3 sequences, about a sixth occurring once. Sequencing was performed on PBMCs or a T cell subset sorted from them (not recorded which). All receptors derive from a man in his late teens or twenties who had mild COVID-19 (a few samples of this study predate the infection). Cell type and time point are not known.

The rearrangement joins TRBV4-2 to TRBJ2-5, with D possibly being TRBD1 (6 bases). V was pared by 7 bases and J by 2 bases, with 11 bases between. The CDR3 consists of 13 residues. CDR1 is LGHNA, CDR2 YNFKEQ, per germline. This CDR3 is CASTGDEQETQYF. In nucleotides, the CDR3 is TGTGCCAGCACAGGGGACGAACAAGAGACCCAGTACTTC.

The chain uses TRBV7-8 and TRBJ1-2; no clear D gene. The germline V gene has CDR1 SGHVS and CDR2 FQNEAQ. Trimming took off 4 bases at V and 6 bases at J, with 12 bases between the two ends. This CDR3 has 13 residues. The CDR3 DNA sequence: TGTGCCAGCAGCTCTCCAGTTATACATGGCTACACCTTC. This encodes CASSSPVIHGYTF.

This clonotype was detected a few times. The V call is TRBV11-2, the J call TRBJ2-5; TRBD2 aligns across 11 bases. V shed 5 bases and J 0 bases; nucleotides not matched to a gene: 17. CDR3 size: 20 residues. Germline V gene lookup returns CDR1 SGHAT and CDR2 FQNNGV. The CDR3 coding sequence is TGTGCCAGCAGCACGAGTCTCGGGCTAGCGGGGGGCAGTTACCAAGAGACCCAGTACTTC. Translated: CASSTSLGLAGGSYQETQYF. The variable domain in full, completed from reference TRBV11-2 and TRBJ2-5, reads EAGVAQSPRYKIIEKRQSVAFWCNPISGHATLYWYQQILGQGPKLLIQFQNNGVVDDSQLPKDRFSAERLKGVDSTLKIQPAKLEDSAVYLCASSTSLGLAGGSYQETQYFGPGTRLLVL.

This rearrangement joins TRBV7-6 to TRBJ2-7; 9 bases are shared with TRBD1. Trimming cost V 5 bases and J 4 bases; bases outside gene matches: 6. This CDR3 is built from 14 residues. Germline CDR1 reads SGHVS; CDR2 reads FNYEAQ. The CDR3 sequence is CASSRTGEGYEQYF. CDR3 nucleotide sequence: TGTGCCAGCAGCAGGACAGGGGAGGGTTACGAGCAGTACTTC.

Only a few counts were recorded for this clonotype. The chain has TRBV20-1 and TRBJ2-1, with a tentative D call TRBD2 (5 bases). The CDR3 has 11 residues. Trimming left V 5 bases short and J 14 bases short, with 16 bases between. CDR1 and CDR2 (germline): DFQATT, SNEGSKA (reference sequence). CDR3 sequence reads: CSAVVGVGEFF. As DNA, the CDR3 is TGCAGTGCTGTGGTGGGAGTCGGGGAGTTCTTC.

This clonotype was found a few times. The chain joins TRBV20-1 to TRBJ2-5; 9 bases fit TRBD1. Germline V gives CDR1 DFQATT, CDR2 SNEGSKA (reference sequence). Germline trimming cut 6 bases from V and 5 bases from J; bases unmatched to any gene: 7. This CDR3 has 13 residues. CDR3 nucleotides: TGCAGTGCACCACAGGGGGCTTTGGAGACCCAGTACTTC. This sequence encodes CSAPQGALETQYF.

The CDR3 here is CASSPARDTQYF. Written as DNA, the CDR3 is TGTGCCAGCAGCCCCGCCCGTGATACGCAGTATTTT. J is TRBJ2-3 and V is TRBV7-9, with no clear D. The CDR3 has 12 residues. Germline lookup yields CDR1 SEHNR and CDR2 FQNEAQ (reference sequence). V dropped 5 bases and J dropped 6 bases, with 9 bases sitting between them.

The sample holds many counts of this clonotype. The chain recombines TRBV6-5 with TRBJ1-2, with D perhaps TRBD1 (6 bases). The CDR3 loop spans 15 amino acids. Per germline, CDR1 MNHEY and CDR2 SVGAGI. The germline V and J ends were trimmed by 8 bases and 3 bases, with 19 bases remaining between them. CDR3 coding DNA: TGTGCCAGCGGAGGGCCAGGGGTATCGGACTATGGCTACACCTTC. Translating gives CASGGPGVSDYGYTF.

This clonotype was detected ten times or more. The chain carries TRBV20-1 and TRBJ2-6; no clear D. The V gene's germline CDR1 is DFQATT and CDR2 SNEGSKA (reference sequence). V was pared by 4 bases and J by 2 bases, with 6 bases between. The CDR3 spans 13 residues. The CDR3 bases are TGCAGTGCTAAGGGCACTGGGGCCAACGTCCTGACTTTC. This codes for CSAKGTGANVLTF.

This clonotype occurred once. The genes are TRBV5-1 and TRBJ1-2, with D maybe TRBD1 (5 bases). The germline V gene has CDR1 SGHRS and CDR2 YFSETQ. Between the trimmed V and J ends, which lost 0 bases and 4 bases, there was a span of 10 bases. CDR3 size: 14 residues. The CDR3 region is CASSLGPGTYGYTF. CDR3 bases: TGCGCCAGCAGCTTGGGACCAGGGACCTATGGCTACACCTTC.

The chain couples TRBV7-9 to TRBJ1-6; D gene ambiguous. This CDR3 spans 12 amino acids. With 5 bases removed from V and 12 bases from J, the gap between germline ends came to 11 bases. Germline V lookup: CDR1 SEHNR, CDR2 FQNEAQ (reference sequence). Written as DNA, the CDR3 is TGTGCCAGCAGCGGAACGGGATTACCCCTCCACTTT. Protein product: CASSGTGLPLHF.

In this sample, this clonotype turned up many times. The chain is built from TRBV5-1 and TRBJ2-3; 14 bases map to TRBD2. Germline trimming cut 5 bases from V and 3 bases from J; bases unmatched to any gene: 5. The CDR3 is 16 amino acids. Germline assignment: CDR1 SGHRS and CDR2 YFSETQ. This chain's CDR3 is CASRRTSGGKTDTQYF. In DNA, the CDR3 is TGCGCCAGCAGACGGACTAGCGGGGGGAAGACAGATACGCAGTATTTT. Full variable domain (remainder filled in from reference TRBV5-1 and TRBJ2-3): KAGVTQTPRYLIKTRGQQVTLSCSPISGHRSVSWYQQTPGQGLQFLFEYFSETQRNKGNFPGRFSGRQFSNSRSEMNVSTLELGDSALYLCASRRTSGGKTDTQYFGPGTRLTVL.

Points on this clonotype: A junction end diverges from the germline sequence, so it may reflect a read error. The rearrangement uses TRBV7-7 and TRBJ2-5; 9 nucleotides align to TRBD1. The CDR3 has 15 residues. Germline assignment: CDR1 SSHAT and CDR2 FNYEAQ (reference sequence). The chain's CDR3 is CASSSFVTGGETQYF. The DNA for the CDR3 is TGTGCTAGCAGCTCGTTTGTGACAGGGGGAGAGACCCAGTACTTC.

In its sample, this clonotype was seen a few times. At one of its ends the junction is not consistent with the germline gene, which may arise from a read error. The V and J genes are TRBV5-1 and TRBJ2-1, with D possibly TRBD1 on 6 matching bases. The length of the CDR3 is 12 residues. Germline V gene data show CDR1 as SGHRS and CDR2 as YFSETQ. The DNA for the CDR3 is TGCGCCAGCAGCACCGACAGGAAACCCACCGACTTC. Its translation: CASSTDRKPTDF.

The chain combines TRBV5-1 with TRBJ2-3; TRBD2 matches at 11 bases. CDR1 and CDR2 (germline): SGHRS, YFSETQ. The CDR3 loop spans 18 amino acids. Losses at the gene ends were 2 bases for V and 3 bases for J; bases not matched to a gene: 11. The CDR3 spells CASSLTSWASGGTDTQYF. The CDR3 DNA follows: TGCGCCAGCAGCTTAACCAGTTGGGCTAGCGGGGGGACAGATACGCAGTATTTT.

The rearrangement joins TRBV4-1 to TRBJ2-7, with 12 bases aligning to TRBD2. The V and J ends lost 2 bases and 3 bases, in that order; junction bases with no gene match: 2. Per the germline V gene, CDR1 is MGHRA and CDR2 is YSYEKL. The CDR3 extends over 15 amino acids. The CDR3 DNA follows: TGCGCCAGCAGCCAAACGACTAGCGGGGGCTACGAGCAGTACTTC. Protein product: CASSQTTSGGYEQYF.

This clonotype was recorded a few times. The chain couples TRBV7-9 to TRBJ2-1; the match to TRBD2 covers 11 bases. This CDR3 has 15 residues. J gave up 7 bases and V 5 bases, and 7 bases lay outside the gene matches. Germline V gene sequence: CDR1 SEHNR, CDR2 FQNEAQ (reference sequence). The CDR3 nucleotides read TGTGCCAGCAGCCAAGCTAGCGGGGGGTTAAATGAGCAGTTCTTC. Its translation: CASSQASGGLNEQFF.

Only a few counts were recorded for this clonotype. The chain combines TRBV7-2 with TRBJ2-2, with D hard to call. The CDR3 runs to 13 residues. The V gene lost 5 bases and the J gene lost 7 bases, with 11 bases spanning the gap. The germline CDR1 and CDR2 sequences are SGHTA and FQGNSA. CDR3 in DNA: TGTGCCAGCAGCCAGAAGCAAAGCGGGGAGCTGTTTTTT. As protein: CASSQKQSGELFF.

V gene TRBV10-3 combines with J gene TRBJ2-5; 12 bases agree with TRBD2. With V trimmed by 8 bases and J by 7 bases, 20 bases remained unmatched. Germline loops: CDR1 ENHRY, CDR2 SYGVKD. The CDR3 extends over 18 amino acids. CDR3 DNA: TGTGCCATCGGGAAGCGACTAGCGGGGGTTGTTCCAAAGGTGACCCAGTACTTC. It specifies CAIGKRLAGVVPKVTQYF.

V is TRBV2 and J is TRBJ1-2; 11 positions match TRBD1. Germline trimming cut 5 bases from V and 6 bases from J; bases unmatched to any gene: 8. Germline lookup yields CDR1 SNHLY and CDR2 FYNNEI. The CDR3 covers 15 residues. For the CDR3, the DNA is TGTGCCAGCAGTCTAAGCCGGACAGGGGGCGATGGCTACACCTTC. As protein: CASSLSRTGGDGYTF.

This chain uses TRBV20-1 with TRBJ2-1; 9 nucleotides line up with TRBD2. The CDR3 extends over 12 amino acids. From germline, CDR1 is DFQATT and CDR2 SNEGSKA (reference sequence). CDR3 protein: CSGSGGPHEQFF. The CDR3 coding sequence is TGCAGCGGTAGCGGGGGCCCTCATGAGCAGTTCTTC.

The CDR3 loop reads CATSEDGNYGYTF. The CDR3 nucleotides are TGTGCCACCAGTGAGGACGGGAACTATGGCTACACCTTC. The rearrangement uses TRBV24-1 and TRBJ1-2, with D unclear. Trimming left V 4 bases short and J 2 bases short, with 7 bases between. There are 13 residues in the CDR3. CDR1 KGHDR and CDR2 SFDVKD come from the germline V gene.

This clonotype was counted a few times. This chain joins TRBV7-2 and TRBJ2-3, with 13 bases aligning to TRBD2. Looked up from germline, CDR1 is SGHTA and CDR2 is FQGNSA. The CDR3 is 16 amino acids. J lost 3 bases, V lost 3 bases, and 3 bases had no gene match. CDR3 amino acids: CASSFQTSGGTDTQYF. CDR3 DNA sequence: TGTGCCAGCAGCTTCCAGACTAGCGGGGGGACAGATACGCAGTATTTT.

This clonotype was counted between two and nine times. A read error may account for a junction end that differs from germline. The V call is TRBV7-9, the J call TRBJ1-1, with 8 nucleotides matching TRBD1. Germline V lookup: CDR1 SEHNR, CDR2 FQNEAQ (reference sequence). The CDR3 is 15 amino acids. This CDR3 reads CASSFGTGFLDTEAF. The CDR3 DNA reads TGTGCCAGCAGCTTCGGGACAGGTTTCTTGGACACTGAAGCTTTT.

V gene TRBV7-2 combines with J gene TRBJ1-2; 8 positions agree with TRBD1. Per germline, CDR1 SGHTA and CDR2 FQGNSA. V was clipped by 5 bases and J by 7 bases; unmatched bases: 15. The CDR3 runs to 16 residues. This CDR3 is CASSLPSTGVSGGYTF. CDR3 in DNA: TGTGCCAGCAGCCTCCCCTCGACAGGGGTTAGTGGTGGCTACACCTTC.

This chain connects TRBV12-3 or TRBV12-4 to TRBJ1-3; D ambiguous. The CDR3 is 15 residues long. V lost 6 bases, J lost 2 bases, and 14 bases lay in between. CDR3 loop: CASRQRRTAGNTIYF. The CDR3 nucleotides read TGTGCCAGCAGGCAGAGGCGGACGGCTGGAAACACCATATATTTT.

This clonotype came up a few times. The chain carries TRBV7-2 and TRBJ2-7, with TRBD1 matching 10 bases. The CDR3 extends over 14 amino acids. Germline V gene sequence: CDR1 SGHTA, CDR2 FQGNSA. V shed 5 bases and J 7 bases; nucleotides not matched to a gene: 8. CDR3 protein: CASSLMGTGEEQYF. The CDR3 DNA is TGTGCCAGCAGCCTAATGGGGACAGGGGAAGAGCAGTACTTC. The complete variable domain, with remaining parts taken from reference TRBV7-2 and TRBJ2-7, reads GAGVSQSPSNKVTEKGKDVELRCDPISGHTALYWYRQSLGQGLEFLIYFQGNSAPDKSGLPSDRFSAERTGGSVSTLTIQRTQQEDSAVYLCASSLMGTGEEQYFGPGTRLTVT.

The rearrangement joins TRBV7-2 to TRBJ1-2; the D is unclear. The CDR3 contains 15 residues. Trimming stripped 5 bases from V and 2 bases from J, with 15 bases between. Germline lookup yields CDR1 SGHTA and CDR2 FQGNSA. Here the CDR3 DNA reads TGTGCCAGCAGCCCAGTCGGTAGCGGGAACTATGGCTACACCTTC. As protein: CASSPVGSGNYGYTF.

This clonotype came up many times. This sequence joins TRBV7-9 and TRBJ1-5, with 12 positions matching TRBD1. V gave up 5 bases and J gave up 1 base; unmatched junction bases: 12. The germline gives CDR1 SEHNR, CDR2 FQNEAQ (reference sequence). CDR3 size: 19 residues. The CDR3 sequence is CASSGSPGQGAQSNQPQHF. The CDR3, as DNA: TGTGCCAGCAGCGGATCTCCGGGACAGGGGGCCCAGAGCAATCAGCCCCAGCATTTT.

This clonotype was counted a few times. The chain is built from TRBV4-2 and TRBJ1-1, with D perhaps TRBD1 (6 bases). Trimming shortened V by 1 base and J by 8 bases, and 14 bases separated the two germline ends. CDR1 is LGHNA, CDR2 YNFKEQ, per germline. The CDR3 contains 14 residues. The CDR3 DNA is TGTGCCAGCAGCCAAGCCTCAGGGGCTTCGGAAGCTTTCTTT. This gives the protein CASSQASGASEAFF.

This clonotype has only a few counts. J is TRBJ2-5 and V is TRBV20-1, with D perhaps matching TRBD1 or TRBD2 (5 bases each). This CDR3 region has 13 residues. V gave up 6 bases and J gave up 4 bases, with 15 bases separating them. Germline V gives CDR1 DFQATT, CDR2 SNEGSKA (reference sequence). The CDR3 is CSAGDRRRETQYF. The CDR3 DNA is TGCAGTGCGGGGGACCGCCGGCGAGAGACCCAGTACTTC.

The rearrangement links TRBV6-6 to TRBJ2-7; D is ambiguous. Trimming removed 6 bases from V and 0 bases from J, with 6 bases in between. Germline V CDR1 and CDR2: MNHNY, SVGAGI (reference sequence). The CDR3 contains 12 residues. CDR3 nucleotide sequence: TGTGCCAGCAGGGGGAACTCCTACGAGCAGTACGTC. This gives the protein CASRGNSYEQYV.